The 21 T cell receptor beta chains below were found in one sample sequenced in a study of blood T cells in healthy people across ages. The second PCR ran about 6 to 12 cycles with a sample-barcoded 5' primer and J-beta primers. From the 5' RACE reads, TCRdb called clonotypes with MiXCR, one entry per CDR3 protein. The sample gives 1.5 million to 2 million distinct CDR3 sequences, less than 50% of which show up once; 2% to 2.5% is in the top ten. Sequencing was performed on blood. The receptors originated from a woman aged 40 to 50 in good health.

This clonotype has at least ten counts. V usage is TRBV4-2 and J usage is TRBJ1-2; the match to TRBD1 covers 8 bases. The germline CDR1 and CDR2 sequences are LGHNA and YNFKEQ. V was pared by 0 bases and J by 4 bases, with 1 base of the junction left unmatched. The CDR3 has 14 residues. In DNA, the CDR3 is TGTGCCAGCAGCCAAGACAGGGGGCCCTATGGCTACACCTTC. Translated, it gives CASSQDRGPYGYTF.

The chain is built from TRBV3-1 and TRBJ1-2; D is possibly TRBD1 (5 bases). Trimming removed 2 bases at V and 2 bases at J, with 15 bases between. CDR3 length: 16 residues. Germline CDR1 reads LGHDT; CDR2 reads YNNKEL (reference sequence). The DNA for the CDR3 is TGTGCCAGCAGCCAAATCCCAGCCGGGACCAACTATGGCTACACCTTC. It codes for CASSQIPAGTNYGYTF.

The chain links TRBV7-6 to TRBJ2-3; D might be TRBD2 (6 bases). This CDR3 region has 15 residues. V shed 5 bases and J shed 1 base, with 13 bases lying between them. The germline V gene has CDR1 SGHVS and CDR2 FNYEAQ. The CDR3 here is CASSTPGTRTDTQYF. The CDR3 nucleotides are TGTGCCAGCAGCACCCCCGGGACTCGCACAGATACGCAGTATTTT. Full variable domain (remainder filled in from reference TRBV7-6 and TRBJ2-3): GAGVSQSPRYKVTKRGQDVALRCDPISGHVSLYWYRQALGQGPEFLTYFNYEAQQDKSGLPNDRFSAERPEGSISTLTIQRTEQRDSAMYRCASSTPGTRTDTQYFGPGTRLTVL.

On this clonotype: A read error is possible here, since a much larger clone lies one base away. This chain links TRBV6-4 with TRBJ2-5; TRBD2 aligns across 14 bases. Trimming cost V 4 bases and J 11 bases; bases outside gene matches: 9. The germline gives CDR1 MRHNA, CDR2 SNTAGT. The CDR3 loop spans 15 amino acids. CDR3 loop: CASSAGTSGGNEQYF. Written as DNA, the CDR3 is TGTGCCAGCAGTGCCGGGACTAGCGGGGGCAATGAGCAGTACTTC.

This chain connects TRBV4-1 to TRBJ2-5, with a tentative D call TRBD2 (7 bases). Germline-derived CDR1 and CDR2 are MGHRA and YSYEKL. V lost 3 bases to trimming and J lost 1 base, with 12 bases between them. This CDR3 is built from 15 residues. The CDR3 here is CASSHLGGPQETQYF. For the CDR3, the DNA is TGCGCCAGCAGCCACCTCGGGGGGCCCCAAGAGACCCAGTACTTC.

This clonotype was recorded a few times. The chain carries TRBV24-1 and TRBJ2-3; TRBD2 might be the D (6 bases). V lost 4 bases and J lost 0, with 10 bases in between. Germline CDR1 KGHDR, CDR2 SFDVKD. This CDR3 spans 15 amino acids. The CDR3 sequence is CATSDGGASTDTQYF. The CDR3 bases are TGTGCCACCAGTGACGGGGGAGCCAGCACAGATACGCAGTATTTT.

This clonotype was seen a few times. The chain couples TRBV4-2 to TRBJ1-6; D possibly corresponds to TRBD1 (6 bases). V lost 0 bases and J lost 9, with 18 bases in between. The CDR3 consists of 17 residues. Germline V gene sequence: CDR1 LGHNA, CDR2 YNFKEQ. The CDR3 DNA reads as TGTGCCAGCAGCCAAGAGGTTTCGGGCAGGGGTAGTTCACCCCTCCACTTT. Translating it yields CASSQEVSGRGSSPLHF.

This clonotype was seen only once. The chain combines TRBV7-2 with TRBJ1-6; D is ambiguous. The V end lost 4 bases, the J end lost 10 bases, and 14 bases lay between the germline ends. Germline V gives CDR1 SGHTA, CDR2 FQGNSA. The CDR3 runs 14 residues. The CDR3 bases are TGTGCCAGCAGCTCCCCGAGGGATGCATCACCCCTCCACTTT. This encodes CASSSPRDASPLHF. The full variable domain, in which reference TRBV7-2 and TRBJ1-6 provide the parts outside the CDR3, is GAGVSQSPSNKVTEKGKDVELRCDPISGHTALYWYRQSLGQGLEFLIYFQGNSAPDKSGLPSDRFSAERTGGSVSTLTIQRTQQEDSAVYLCASSSPRDASPLHFGNGTRLTVT.

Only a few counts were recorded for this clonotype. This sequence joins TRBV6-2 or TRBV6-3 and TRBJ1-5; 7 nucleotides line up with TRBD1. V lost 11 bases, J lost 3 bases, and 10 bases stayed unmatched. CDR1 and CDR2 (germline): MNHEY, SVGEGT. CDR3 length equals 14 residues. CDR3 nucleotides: TGTGCCTCCCAGCAGGACAGGATCAATCAGCCCCAGCATTTT. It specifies CASQQDRINQPQHF.

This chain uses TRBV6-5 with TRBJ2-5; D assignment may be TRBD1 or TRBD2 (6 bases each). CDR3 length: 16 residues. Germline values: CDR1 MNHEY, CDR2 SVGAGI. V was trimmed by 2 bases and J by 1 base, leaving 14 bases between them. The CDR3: CASSYSPGAGQETQYF. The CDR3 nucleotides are TGTGCCAGCAGTTACAGTCCGGGGGCCGGCCAAGAGACCCAGTACTTC.

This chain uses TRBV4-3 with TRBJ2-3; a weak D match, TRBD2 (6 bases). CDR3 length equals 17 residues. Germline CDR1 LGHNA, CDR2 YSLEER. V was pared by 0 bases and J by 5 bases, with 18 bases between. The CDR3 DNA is TGCGCCAGCAGCCAAGAGGAGGGCCAACTAGCCAGAGATACGCAGTATTTT. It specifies CASSQEEGQLARDTQYF.

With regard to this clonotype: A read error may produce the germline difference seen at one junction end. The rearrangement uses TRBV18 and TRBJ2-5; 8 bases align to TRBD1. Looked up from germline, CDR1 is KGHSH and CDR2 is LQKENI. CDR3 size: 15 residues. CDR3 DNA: TGTGCCAACTCACCGACAGGGGTAATCGGAGAGACCCAGTACTTC. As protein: CANSPTGVIGETQYF.

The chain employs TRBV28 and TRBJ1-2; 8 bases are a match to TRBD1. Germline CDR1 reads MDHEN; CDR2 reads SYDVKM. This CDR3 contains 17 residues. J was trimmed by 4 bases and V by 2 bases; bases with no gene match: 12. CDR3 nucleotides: TGTGCCAGCAGTTTACGCCCCCCCGGGACAGGAGCCTATGGCTACACCTTC. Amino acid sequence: CASSLRPPGTGAYGYTF.

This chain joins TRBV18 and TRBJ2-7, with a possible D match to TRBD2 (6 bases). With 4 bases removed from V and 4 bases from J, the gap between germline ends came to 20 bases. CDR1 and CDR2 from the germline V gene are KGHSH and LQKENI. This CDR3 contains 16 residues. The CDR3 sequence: CASSLLEARRGYEQYF. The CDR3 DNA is TGTGCCAGCTCACTACTGGAGGCCCGGAGGGGATACGAGCAGTACTTC. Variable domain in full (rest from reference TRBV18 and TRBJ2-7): NAGVMQNPRHLVRRRGQEARLRCSPMKGHSHVYWYRQLPEEGLKFMVYLQKENIIDESGMPKERFSAEFPKEGPSILRIQQVVRGDSAAYFCASSLLEARRGYEQYFGPGTRLTVT.

The CDR3 loop reads CSAIKGQTYNEQFF. The CDR3 DNA follows: TGCAGTGCTATTAAGGGCCAGACCTACAATGAGCAGTTCTTC. The rearrangement joins TRBV20-1 to TRBJ2-1; no firm D call. This CDR3 spans 14 amino acids. Germline-derived CDR1 and CDR2 are DFQATT and SNEGSKA (reference sequence). V was clipped by 4 bases and J by 2 bases, with 12 bases between them.

The CDR3 protein is CASSYPQRGGEETQYF. The CDR3 DNA reads TGTGCCAGCAGTTATCCCCAGCGGGGGGGTGAAGAGACCCAGTACTTC. V and J are TRBV28 and TRBJ2-5, with 10 positions matching TRBD2. Germline lookup yields CDR1 MDHEN and CDR2 SYDVKM. V dropped 4 bases and J dropped 3; count of bases not matched to a gene: 8. This CDR3 has 16 residues.

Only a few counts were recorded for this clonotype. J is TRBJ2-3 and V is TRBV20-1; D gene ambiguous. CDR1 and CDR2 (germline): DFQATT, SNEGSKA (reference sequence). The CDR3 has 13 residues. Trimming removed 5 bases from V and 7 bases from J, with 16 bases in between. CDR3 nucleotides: TGCAGTGCTTCCGGGTCCTTAACAAATACGCAGTATTTT. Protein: CSASGSLTNTQYF.

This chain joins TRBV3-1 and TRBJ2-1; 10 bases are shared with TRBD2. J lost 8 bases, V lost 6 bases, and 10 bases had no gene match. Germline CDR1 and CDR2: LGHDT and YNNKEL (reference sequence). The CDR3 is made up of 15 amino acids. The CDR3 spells CASSHTSGTSDEQFF. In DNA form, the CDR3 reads TGTGCCAGCAGTCACACTAGCGGGACCTCCGATGAGCAGTTCTTC.

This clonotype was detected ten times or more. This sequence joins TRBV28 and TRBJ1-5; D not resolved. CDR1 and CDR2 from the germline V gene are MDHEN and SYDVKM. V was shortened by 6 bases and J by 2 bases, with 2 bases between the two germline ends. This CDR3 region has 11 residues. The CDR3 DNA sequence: TGTGCCAGCAGCGGCAATCAGCCCCAGCATTTT. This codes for CASSGNQPQHF. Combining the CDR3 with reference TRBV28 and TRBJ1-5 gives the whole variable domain DVKVTQSSRYLVKRTGEKVFLECVQDMDHENMFWYRQDPGLGLRLIYFSYDVKMKEKGDIPEGYSVSREKKERFSLILESASTNQTSMYLCASSGNQPQHFGDGTRLSIL.

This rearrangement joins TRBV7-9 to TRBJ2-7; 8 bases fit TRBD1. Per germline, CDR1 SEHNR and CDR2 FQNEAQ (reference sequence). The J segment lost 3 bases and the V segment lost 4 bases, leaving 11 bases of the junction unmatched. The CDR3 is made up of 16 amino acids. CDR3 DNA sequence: TGTGCCAGCAGCTCAGCCACCGGGACAGGACTCTACGAGCAGTACTTC. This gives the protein CASSSATGTGLYEQYF.

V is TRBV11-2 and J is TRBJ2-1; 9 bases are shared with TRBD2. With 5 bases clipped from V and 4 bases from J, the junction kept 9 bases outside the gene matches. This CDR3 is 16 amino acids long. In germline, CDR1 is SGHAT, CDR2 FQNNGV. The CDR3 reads CASSLPAGGSYNEQFF. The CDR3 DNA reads TGTGCCAGCAGCCTCCCAGCGGGGGGAAGTTACAATGAGCAGTTCTTC. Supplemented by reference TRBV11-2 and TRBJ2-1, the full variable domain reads EAGVAQSPRYKIIEKRQSVAFWCNPISGHATLYWYQQILGQGPKLLIQFQNNGVVDDSQLPKDRFSAERLKGVDSTLKIQPAKLEDSAVYLCASSLPAGGSYNEQFFGPGTRLTVL.